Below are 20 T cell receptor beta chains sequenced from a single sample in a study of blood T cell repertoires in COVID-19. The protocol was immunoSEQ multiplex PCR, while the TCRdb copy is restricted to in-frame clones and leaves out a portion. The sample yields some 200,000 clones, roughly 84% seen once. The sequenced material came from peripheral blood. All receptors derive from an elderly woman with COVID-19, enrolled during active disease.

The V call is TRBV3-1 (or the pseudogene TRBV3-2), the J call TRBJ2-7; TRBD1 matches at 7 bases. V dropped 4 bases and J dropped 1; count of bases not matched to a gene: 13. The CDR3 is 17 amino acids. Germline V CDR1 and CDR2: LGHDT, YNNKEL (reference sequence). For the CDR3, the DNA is TGTGCCAGCAGCCGCCCGGGACAGATCTCAGGTTCCTACGAGCAGTACTTC. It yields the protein CASSRPGQISGSYEQYF.

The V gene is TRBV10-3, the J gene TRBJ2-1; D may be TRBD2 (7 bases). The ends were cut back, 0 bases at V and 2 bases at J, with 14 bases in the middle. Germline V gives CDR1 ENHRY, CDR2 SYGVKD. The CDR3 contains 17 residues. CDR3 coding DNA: TGTGCCATCAGTGAGTCCTTAGGGAGGGGGACCTACAATGAGCAGTTCTTC. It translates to CAISESLGRGTYNEQFF.

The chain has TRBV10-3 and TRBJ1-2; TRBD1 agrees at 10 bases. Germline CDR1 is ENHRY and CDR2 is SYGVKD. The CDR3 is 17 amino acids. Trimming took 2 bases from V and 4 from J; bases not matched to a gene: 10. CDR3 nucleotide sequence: TGTGCCATCAGTGAGAACCGACAGGGGGCGCAAACCTATGGCTACACCTTC. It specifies CAISENRQGAQTYGYTF.

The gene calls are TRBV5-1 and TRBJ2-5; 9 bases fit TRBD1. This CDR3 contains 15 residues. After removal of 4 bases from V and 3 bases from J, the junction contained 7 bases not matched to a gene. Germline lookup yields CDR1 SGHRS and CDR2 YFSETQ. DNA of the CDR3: TGCGCCAGCAGCCGGGTTAGGACAGGGGAAGAGACCCAGTACTTC. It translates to CASSRVRTGEETQYF.

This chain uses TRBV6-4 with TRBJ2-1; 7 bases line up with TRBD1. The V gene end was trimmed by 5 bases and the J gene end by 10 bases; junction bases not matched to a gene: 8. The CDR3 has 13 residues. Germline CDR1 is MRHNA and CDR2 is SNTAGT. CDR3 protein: CASSSRGLGEQFF. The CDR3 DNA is TGTGCCAGCAGTAGTAGGGGGCTAGGGGAGCAGTTCTTC.

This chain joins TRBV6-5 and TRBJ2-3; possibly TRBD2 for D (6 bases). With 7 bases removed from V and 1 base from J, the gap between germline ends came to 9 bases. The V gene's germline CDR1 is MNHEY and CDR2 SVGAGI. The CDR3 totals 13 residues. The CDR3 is CASNGGGTDTQYF. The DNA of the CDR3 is TGTGCCAGCAATGGAGGGGGCACAGATACGCAGTATTTT.

In DNA form, the CDR3 reads TGTGCCAGCTCGCGGGGGGCAACTAATGAAAAACTGTTTTTT. Translation gives CASSRGATNEKLFF. The chain is built from TRBV18 and TRBJ1-4, with D possibly matching TRBD1 (5 bases). The CDR3 contains 14 residues. V was trimmed by 6 bases and J by 0 bases, leaving 8 bases between them. Germline CDR1 is KGHSH and CDR2 is LQKENI.

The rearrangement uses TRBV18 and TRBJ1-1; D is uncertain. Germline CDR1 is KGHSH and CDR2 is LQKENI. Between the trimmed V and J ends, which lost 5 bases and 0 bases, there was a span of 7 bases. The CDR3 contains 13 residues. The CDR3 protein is CASSGTVNTEAFF. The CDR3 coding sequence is TGTGCCAGCTCAGGTACAGTGAACACTGAAGCTTTCTTT.

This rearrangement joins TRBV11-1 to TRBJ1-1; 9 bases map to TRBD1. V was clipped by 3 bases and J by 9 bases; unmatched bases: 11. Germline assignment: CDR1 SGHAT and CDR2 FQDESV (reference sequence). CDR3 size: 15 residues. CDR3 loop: CASSLDRGSGKKAFF. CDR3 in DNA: TGTGCCAGCAGCTTGGACAGGGGTTCGGGGAAGAAAGCTTTCTTT.

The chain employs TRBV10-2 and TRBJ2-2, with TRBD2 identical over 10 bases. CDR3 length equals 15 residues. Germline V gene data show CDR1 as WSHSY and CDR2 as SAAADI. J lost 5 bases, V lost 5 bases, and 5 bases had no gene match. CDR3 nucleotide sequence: TGCGCCAGCAGTCTAAGCGGGGGGGGGACCGGGGAGCTGTTTTTT. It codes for CASSLSGGGTGELFF.

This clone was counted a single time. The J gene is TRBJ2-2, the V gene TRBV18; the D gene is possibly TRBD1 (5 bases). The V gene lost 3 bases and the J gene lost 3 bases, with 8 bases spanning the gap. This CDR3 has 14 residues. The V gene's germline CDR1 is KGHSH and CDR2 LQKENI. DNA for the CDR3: TGTGCCAGCTCACCGGACACTTACACCGGGGAGCTGTTTTTT. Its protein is CASSPDTYTGELFF.

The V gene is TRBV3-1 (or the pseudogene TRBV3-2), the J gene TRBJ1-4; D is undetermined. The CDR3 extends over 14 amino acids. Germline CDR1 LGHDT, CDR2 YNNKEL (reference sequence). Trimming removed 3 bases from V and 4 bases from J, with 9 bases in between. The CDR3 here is CASSQESINEKLFF. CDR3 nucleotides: TGTGCCAGCAGCCAGGAGTCCATTAATGAAAAACTGTTTTTT.

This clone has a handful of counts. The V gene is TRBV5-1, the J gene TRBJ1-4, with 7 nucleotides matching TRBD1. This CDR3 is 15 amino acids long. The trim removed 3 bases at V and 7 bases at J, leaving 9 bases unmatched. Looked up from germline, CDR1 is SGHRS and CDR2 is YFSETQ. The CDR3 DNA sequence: TGCGCCAGCAGCTCATCGACAGGGTCTGGTGAAAAACTGTTTTTT. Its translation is CASSSSTGSGEKLFF.

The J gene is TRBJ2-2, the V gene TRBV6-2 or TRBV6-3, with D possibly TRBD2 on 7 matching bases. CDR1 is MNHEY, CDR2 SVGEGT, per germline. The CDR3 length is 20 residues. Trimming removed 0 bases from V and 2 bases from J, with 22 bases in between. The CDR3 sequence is CASSYSFSTPRGANTGELFF. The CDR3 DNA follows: TGTGCCAGCAGTTACTCGTTCTCCACCCCTCGGGGGGCCAACACCGGGGAGCTGTTTTTT.

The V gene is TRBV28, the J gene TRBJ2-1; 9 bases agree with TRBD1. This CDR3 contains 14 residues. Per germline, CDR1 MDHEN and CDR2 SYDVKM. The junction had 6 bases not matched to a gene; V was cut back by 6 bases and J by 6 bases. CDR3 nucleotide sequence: TGTGCCAGCAGCACAGGGGGCAGTGTCAATGAGCAGTTCTTC. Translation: CASSTGGSVNEQFF.

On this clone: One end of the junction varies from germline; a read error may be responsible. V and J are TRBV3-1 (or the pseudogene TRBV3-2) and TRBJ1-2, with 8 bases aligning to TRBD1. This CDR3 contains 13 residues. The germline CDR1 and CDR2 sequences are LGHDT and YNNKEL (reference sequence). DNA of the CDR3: TGTGCCAGCAGCCAAAGGGGACAGGCCGGACCCTCTTTC. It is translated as CASSQRGQAGPSF.

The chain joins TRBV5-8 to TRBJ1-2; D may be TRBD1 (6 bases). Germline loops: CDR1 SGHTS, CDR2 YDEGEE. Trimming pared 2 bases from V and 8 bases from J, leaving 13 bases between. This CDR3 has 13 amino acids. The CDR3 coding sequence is TGTGCCAGCAGCTTACAGGGCACCCGGGGCTACACCTTC. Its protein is CASSLQGTRGYTF. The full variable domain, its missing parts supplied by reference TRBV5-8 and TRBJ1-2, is EAGVTQSPTHLIKTRGQQATLRCSPISGHTSVYWYQQALGLGLQFLLWYDEGEERNRGNFPPRFSGRQFPNYSSELNVNALELEDSALYLCASSLQGTRGYTFGSGTRLTVV.

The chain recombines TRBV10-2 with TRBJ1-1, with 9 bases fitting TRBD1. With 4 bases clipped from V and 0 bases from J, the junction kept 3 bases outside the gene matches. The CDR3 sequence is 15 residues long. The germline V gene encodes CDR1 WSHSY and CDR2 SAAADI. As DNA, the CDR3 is TGCGCCAGCAGTGGGGGACAGGGCGTGAACACTGAAGCTTTCTTT. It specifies CASSGGQGVNTEAFF.

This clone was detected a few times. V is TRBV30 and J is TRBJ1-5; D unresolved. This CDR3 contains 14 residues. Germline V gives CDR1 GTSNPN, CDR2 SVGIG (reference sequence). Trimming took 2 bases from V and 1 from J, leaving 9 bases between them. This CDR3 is CAWSRGTSNQPQHF. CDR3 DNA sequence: TGTGCCTGGAGTAGAGGAACAAGCAATCAGCCCCAGCATTTT.

For the CDR3, the DNA is TGCAGCGTTGTAGCCAGGGGAGAAAAACTGTTTTTT. It encodes CSVVARGEKLFF. J is TRBJ1-4 and V is TRBV29-1; D is perhaps TRBD1 (6 bases). The germline CDR1 and CDR2 sequences are SQVTM and ANQGSEA. The CDR3 is made up of 12 amino acids. V dropped 4 bases and J dropped 8 bases, with 11 bases sitting between them.